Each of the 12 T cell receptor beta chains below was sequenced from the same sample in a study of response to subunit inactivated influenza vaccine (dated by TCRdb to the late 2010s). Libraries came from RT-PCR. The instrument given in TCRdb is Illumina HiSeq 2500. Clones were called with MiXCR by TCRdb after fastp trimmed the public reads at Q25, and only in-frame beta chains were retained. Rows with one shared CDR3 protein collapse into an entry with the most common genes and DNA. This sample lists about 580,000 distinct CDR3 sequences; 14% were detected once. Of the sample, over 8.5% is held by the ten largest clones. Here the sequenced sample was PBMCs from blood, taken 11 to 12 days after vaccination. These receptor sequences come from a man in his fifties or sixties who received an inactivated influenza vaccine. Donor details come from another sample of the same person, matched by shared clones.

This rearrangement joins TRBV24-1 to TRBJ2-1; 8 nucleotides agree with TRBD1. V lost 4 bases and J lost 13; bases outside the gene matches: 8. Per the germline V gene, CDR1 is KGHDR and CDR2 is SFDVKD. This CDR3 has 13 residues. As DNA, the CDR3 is TGTGCCACCAGTGACTGGGACAGGAAAGAACAGTTCTTC. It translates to CATSDWDRKEQFF.

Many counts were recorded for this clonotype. The CDR3 DNA reads TGTGCCAGCAGCTTGGGACAGAGCTTCGCAACTAATGAAAAACTGTTTTTT. Protein sequence: CASSLGQSFATNEKLFF. This chain joins TRBV7-2 and TRBJ1-4; TRBD1 aligns across 7 bases. The CDR3 is 17 amino acids. V dropped 3 bases and J dropped 0; count of bases not matched to a gene: 7. CDR1 and CDR2 from the germline V gene are SGHTA and FQGNSA.

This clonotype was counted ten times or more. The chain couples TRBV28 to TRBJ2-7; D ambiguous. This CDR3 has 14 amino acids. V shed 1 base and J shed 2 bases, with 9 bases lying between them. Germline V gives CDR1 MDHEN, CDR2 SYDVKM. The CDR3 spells CASSLLGGAYEQYF. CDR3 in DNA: TGTGCCAGCAGTTTATTAGGTGGGGCCTACGAGCAGTACTTC.

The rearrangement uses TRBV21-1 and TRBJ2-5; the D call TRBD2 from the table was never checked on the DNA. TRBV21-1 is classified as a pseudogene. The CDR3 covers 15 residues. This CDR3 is CASSKDRGGEETQYF. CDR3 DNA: TGTGCCAGCAGCAAAGATAGAGGAGGGGAGGAGACCCAGTACTTC.

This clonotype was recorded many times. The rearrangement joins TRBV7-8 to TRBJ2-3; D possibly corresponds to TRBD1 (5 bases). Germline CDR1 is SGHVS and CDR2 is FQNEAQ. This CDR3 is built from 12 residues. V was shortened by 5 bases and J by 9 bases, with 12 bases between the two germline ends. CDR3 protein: CASSQWGVTQYF. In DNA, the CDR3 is TGTGCCAGCAGCCAATGGGGCGTGACGCAGTATTTT.

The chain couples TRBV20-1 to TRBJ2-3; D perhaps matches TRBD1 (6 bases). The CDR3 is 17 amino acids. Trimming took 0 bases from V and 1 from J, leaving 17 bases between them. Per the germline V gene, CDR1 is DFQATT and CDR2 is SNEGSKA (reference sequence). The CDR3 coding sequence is TGCAGTGCTAGAGATGCGTCGCGTGGGGGCGGCACAGATACGCAGTATTTT. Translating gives CSARDASRGGGTDTQYF.

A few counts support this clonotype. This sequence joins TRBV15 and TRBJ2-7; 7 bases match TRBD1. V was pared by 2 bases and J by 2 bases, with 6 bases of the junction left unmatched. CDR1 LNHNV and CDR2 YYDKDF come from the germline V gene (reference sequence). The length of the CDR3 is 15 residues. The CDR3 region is CATSRLTGAAYEQYF. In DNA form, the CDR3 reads TGTGCCACCAGCAGACTCACAGGGGCAGCCTACGAGCAGTACTTC.

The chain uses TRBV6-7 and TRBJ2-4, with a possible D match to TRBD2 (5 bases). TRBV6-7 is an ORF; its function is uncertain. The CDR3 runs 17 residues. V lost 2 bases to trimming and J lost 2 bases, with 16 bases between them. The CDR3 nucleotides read TGTGCCAGCAGTTACCCGTGGACTCCGCAGACCAAAAACATTCAGTACTTC. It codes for CASSYPWTPQTKNIQYF.

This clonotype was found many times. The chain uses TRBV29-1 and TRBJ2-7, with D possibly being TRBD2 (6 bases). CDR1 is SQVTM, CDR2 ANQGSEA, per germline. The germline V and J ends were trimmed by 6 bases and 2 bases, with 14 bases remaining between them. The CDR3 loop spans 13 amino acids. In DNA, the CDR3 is TGCAGCGTCTCTCCGGGGGTCACCTACGAGCAGTACTTC. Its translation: CSVSPGVTYEQYF.

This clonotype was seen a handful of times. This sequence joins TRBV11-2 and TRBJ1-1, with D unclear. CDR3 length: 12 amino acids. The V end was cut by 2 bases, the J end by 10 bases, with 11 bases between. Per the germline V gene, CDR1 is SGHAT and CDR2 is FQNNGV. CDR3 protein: CASSLLGKGAFF. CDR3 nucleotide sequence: TGTGCCAGCAGCTTACTGGGGAAGGGAGCTTTCTTT. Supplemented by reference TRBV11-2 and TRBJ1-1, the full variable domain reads EAGVAQSPRYKIIEKRQSVAFWCNPISGHATLYWYQQILGQGPKLLIQFQNNGVVDDSQLPKDRFSAERLKGVDSTLKIQPAKLEDSAVYLCASSLLGKGAFFGQGTRLTVV.

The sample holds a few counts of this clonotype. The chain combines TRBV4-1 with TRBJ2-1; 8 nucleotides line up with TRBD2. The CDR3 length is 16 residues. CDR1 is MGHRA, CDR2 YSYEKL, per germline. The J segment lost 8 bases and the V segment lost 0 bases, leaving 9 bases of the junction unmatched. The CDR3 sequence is CASSQDRGTRGYEQFF. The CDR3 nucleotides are TGCGCCAGCAGCCAAGACAGAGGGACTAGGGGCTATGAGCAGTTCTTC.

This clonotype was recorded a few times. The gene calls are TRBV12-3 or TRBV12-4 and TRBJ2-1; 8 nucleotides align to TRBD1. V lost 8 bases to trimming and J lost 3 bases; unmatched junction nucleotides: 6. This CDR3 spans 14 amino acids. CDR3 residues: CASGSTGDYNEQFF. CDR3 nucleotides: TGTGCCAGCGGATCGACAGGGGACTACAATGAGCAGTTCTTC.